The rows below give T cell receptor beta chains drawn from one sample of a study of identical twins. TCRdb analysed the 5' RACE reads with MiXCR anew, one entry per CDR3 protein. This sample has around 570,000 distinct CDR3 sequences, with just under 10% found just once. This sample also belongs to another study, concerning yellow fever vaccine responses in identical twins.

Sequences were obtained from PBMCs. The receptors derive from a woman younger than 35 in good health. Both conserved end residues are part of each CDR3. The D gene is left open where the match is weak. For some rows the clone size is stated as once, few or many, or as a class when expanded; others skip it.

D gene,clone size,V gene,J gene,CDR3 DNA,CDR3 protein
TRBD2,many,TRBV4-3,TRBJ2-1,TGCGCCAGCAGCCAAGAGGGGAGCGGGAGGAGCAATGAGCAGTTCTTC,CASSQEGSGRSNEQFF
TRBD2,few,TRBV7-2,TRBJ2-1,TGTGCCAGCAGTCGGACTAGCGGGGACTTAGCGCAGTTCTTC,CASSRTSGDLAQFF
-,-,TRBV4-3,TRBJ2-1,TGCGCCAGCAGCCAATTACAAAGCTCCTACAATGAGCAGTTCTTC,CASSQLQSSYNEQFF
-,few,TRBV29-1,TRBJ2-7,TGCAGCGTTGCTGCACCCTACGAGCAGTACTTC,CSVAAPYEQYF
-,many,TRBV7-8,TRBJ1-4,TGTGCCAGCAGCTTAGGTGGGACTGCCGAAAAACTGTTTTTT,CASSLGGTAEKLFF
TRBD2,-,TRBV20-1,TRBJ2-4,TGCACCCACGGACTAGCGGTAGCCAAAAACATTCAGTACTTC,CTHGLAVAKNIQYF
-,many,TRBV7-8,TRBJ1-5,TGTGCCAGCAGCTTCGGACCCAAAGATCAGCCCCAGCATTTT,CASSFGPKDQPQHF
TRBD2,many,TRBV28,TRBJ2-3,TGTGCCAGCAGTTTCGGGGGGTGGATGGATACGCAGTATTTT,CASSFGGWMDTQYF
TRBD2,few,TRBV5-1,TRBJ2-5,TGCGCCAGCCAAAAAGGACTAGCGGGAGTGGAGACCCAGTACTTC,CASQKGLAGVETQYF
-,many,TRBV4-1,TRBJ1-5,TGCGCCAGCAGCCAAGAAGCCGGGGCAGGCAATCAGCCCCAGCATTTT,CASSQEAGAGNQPQHF
-,-,TRBV12-3/TRBV12-4,TRBJ2-7,TGTGCCAGCAGTTCGGACTACTCCTACGAGCAGTACTTC,CASSSDYSYEQYF
-,many,TRBV20-1,TRBJ2-1,TGCAGTGCTAGACACTACAACAATGAGCAGTTCTTC,CSARHYNNEQFF
TRBD1,many,TRBV3-1,TRBJ2-1,TGTGCCAGCAGCCAAGTTCAGGGGGTGGCGGTCTTC,CASSQVQGVAVF
-,-,TRBV11-2,TRBJ2-2,TGTGCCAGCAGCTCAGTAGCGGCGAACACCGGGGAGCTGTTTTTT,CASSSVAANTGELFF
TRBD1,many,TRBV12-3/TRBV12-4,TRBJ2-7,TGTGCCAGTCAAACCGGGACAGGGGATTACGAGCAGTACTTC,CASQTGTGDYEQYF
-,few,TRBV9,TRBJ2-5,TGTGCCAGCAGCGCCCGGACAACCCAAGAGACCCAGTACTTC,CASSARTTQETQYF
TRBD1,few,TRBV15,TRBJ2-7,TGTGCCACCAGCTGGGGAGGGACAGGGGGTTCCTACGAGCAGTACTTC,CATSWGGTGGSYEQYF
TRBD2,few,TRBV7-8,TRBJ2-5,TGTGCCAGCAGCTCCTCGGGACTAGCGTTGTCTTCAGAGACCCAGTACTTC,CASSSSGLALSSETQYF
-,many,TRBV5-1,TRBJ1-1,TGCGCCAGCAGCTTGTCATCGAACACTGAAGCTTTCTTT,CASSLSSNTEAFF
-,few,TRBV5-1,TRBJ1-1,TGCGCCAGCAGCCGGGACGGTAACACTGAAGCTTTCTTT,CASSRDGNTEAFF
-,many,TRBV4-2,TRBJ2-3,TGTGCCAGCAGCCAAGATGTCTGGGCAGATACGCAGTATTTT,CASSQDVWADTQYF
-,-,TRBV19,TRBJ1-1,TGTGCCAGTAGTCCCCGATTTTTCCGGGGGGCTGGGGACAAGAACACTGAAGCTTTCTTT,CASSPRFFRGAGDKNTEAFF
-,-,TRBV27,TRBJ2-6,TGTGCCAGCTCCCTGGGGGCCCGACTCTCTGGGGCCAACGTCCTGACTTTC,CASSLGARLSGANVLTF
-,few,TRBV6-4,TRBJ2-1,TGTACGGAGACGGGGGTTCCCTACAATGAGCAGTTCTTC,CTETGVPYNEQFF
-,-,TRBV3-1,TRBJ2-5,TGTGCCAGCAGCCCCACAAAGGGGTCCCAGTACTTC,CASSPTKGSQYF
TRBD1,-,TRBV7-9,TRBJ2-1,TGTGCCAGCAGCTCAAGCGGGACAGGGCATGAGCAGTTCTTC,CASSSSGTGHEQFF
-,-,TRBV5-1,TRBJ2-2,TGCGCCAGCACCTCTATACGAAAAACCGGGGAGCTGTTTTTT,CASTSIRKTGELFF
-,many,TRBV12-3/TRBV12-4,TRBJ1-5,TGTGCCAGCAGCGACAGCCGCAATCAGCCCCAGCATTTT,CASSDSRNQPQHF
TRBD2,many,TRBV2,TRBJ2-1,TGTGCCAGCCTATCGGAGCTAGCGGAGAATCGCCAGTTCTTC,CASLSELAENRQFF
TRBD1,few,TRBV6-1,TRBJ1-2,TGTGCCAGCAGGACTCAGGGGGCGCTTGGCTACACCTTC,CASRTQGALGYTF